This record concerns one T cell receptor (beta chain) sequence. Profiling relied on immunoSEQ multiplex PCR, and the TCRdb table lists in-frame clones only, not all of them. The sample has about 86,000 clones, 93% seen once; the top ten hold about 1.5%. V was clipped by 5 bases and J by 7 bases; unmatched bases: 6. The germline V gene encodes CDR1 LNHDA and CDR2 SQIVND (reference sequence). This CDR3 is 15 amino acids long. This specimen comes from a study of control samples from healthy donors and cancer patients. What was sequenced was blood. The TCR sequence derives from a woman in her twenties or thirties in good health. The gene calls are TRBV19 and TRBJ1-6; the match to TRBD1 covers 9 bases. CDR3 nucleotide sequence: TGTGCCAGTAGTGCACAGGGGGCTAAGAATTCACCCCTCCACTTT. It codes for CASSAQGAKNSPLHF.